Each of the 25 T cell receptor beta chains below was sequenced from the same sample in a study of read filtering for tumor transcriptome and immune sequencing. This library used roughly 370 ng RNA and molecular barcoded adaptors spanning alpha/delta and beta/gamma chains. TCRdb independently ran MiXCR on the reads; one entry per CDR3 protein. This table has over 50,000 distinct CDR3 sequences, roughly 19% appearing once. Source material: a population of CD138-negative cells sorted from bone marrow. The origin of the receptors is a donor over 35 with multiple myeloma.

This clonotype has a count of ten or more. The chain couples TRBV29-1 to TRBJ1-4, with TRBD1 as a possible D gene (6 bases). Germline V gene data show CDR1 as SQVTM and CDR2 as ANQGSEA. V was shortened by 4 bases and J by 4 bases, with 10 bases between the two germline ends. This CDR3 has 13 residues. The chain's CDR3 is CSVGRDINEKLFF. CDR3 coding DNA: TGCAGCGTTGGTAGGGACATTAATGAAAAACTGTTTTTT. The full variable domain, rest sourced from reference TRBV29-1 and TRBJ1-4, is SAVISQKPSRDICQRGTSLTIQCQVDSQVTMMFWYRQQPGQSLTLIATANQGSEATYESGFVIDKFPISRPNLTFSTLTVSNMSPEDSSIYLCSVGRDINEKLFFGSGTQLSVL.

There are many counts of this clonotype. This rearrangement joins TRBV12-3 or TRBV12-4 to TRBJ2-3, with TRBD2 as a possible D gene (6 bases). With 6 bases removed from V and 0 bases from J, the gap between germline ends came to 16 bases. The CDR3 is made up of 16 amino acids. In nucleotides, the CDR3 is TGTGCCAGCAGCCCCCTGGGACTGTCTAGCACAGATACGCAGTATTTT. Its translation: CASSPLGLSSTDTQYF.

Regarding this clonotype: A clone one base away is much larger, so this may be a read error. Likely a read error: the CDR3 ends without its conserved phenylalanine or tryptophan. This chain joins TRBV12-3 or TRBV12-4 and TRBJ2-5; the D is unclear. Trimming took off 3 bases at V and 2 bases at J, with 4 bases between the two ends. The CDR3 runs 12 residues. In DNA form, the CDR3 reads TGTGCCAGCAGTTTTGGGCAAGAGACCCAGTACCTC. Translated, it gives CASSFGQETQYL.

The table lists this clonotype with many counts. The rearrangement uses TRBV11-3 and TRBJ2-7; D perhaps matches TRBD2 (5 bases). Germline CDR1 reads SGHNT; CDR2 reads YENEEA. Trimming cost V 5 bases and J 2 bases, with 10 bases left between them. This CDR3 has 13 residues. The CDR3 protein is CASSPTGTYEQYF. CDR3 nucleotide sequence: TGTGCCAGCAGCCCGACGGGAACCTACGAGCAGTACTTC.

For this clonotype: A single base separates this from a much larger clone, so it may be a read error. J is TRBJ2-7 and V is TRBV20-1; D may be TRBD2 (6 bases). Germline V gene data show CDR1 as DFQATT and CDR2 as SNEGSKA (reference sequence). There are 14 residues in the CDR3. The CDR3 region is CGASGTRVPYEQYF. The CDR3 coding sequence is TGCGGTGCTAGTGGGACTCGAGTCCCCTACGAGCAGTACTTC.

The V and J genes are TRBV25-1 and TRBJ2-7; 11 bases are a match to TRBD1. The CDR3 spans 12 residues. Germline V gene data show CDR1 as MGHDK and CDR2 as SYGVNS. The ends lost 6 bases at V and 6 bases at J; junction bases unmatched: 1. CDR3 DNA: TGTGCCAGCAGGGACAGGGGGCCCGAGCAGTACTTC. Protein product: CASRDRGPEQYF.

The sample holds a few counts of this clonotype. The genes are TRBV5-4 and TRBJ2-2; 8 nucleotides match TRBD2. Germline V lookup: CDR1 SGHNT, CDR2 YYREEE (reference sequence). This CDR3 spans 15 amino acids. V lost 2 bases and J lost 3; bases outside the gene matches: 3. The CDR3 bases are TGTGCCAGCAGCTTTAGCGGGATTGACACCGGGGAGCTGTTTTTT. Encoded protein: CASSFSGIDTGELFF.

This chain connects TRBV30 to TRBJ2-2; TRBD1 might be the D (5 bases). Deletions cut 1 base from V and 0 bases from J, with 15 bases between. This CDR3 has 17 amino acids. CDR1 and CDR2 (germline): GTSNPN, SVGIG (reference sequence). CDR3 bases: TGTGCCTGGAGTGCAAGTCTGGGGCCCCCGAACACCGGGGAGCTGTTTTTT. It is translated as CAWSASLGPPNTGELFF.

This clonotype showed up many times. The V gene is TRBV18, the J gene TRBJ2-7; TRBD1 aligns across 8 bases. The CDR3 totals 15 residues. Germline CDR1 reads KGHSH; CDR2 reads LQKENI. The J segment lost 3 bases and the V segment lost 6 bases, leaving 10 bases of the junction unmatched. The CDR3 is CASSRNWGQDYEQYF. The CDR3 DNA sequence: TGTGCCAGCTCGCGTAATTGGGGACAGGACTACGAGCAGTACTTC.

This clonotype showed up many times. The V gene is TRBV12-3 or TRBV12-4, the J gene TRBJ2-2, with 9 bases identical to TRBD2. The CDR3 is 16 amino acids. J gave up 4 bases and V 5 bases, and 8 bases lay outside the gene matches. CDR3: CASSPGVAGVTGELFF. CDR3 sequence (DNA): TGTGCCAGCAGTCCTGGGGTAGCGGGAGTCACCGGGGAGCTGTTTTTT.

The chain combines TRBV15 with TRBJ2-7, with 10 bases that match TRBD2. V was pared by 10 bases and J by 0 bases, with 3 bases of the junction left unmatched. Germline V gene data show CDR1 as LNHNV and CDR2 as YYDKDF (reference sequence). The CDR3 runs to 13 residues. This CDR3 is CASRLAGSYEQYF. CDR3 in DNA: TGTGCCAGTCGACTAGCGGGCTCCTACGAGCAGTACTTC.

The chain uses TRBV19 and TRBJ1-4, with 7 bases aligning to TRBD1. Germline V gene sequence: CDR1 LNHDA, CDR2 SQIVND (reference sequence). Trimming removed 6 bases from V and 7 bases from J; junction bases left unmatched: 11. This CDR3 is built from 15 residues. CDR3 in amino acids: CASSVVGTAPEKLFF. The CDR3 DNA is TGTGCCAGTAGCGTCGTGGGGACAGCTCCTGAAAAACTGTTTTTT.

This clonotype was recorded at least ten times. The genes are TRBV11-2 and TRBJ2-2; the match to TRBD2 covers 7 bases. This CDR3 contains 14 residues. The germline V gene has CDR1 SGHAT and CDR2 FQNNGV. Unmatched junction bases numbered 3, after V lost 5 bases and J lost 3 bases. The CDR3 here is CASSLGLDTGELFF. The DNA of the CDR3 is TGTGCCAGCAGCCTCGGACTAGACACCGGGGAGCTGTTTTTT.

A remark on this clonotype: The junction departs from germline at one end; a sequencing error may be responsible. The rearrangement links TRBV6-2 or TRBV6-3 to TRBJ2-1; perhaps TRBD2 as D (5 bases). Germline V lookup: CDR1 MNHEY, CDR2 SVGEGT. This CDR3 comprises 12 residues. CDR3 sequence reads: CASSLTAGEQFF. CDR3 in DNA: TGTGCCAGCAGCCTAACCGCGGGCGAGCAGTTCTTT.

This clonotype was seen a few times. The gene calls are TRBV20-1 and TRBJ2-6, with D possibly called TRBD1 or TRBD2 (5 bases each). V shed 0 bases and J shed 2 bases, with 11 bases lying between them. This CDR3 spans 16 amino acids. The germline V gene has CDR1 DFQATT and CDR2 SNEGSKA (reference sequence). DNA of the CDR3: TGCAGTGCTAGAGATCCGGGGCAAACTGGGGCCAACGTCCTGACTTTC. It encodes CSARDPGQTGANVLTF.

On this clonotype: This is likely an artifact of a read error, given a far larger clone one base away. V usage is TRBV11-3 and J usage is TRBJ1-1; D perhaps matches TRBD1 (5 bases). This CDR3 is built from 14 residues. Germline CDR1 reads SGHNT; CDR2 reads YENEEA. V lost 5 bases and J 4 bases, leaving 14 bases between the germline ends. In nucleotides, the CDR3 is TGTGCCAGCAGCCCCGGGGGAAGTGGCACTGAAGCTTTCTTT. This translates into CASSPGGSGTEAFF.

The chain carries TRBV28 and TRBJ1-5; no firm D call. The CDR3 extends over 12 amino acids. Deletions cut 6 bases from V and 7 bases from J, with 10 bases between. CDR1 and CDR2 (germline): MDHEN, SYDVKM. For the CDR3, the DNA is TGTGCCAGCAGAAAAACGGCACAGCCCCAGCATTTT. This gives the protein CASRKTAQPQHF.

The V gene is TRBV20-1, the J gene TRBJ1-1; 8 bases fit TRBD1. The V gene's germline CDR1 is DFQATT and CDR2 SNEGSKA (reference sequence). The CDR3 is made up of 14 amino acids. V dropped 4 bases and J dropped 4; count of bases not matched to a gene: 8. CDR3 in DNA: TGCAGTGCTACTATACAGGGGGTTATCACTGAAGCTTTCTTT. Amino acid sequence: CSATIQGVITEAFF.

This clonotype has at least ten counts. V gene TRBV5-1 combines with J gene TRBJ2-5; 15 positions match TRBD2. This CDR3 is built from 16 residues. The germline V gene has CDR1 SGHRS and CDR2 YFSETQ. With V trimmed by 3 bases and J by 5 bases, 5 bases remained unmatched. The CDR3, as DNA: TGCGCCAGCAGCTCGGGACTAGCGGGGGGATCGGAGACCCAGTACTTC. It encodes CASSSGLAGGSETQYF.

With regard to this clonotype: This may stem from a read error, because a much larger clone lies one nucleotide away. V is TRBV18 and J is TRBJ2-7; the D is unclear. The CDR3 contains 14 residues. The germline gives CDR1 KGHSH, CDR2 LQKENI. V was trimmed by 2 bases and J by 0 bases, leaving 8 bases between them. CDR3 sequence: CASSPDSNSYEQYV. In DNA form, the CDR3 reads TGTGCCAGCTCACCAGACTCGAACTCCTACGAGCAGTACGTC.

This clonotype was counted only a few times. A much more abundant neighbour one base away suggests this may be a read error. In DNA, the CDR3 is TGTGCCAGCAGACCCCGGGGGGGCTACGAGCAGTACTTC. Its translation is CASRPRGGYEQYF. V usage is TRBV7-9 and J usage is TRBJ2-7; 8 nucleotides match TRBD2. V lost 6 bases, J lost 3 bases, and 4 bases stayed unmatched. CDR3 length equals 13 residues. CDR1 is SEHNR and CDR2 is FQNEAQ in the germline V gene (reference sequence).

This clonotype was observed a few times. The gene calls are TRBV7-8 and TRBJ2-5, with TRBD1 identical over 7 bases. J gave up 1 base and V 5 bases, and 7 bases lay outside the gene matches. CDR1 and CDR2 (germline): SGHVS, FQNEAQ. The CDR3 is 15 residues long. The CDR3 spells CASSRRDSVQETQYF. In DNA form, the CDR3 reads TGTGCCAGCAGCCGTCGGGACAGCGTCCAAGAGACCCAGTACTTC.

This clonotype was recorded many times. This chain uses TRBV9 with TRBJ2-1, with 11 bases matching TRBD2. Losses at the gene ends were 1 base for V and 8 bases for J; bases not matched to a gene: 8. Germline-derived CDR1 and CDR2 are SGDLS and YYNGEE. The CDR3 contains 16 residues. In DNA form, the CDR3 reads TGTGCCAGCAGCGTAACTAGCGGGAGTTCTTCCCATGAGCAGTTCTTC. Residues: CASSVTSGSSSHEQFF.

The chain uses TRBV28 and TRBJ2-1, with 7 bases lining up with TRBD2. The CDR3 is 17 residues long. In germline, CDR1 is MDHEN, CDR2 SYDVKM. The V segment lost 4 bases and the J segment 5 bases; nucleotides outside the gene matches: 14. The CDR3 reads CASSSHAAGNPHNEQFF. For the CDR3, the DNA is TGTGCCAGCAGTTCCCACGCAGCGGGGAACCCACACAATGAGCAGTTCTTC.

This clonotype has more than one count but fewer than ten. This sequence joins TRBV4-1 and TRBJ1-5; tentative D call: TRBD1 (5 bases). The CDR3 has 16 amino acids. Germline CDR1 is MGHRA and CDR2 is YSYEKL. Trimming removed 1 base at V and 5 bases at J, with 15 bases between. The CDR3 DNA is TGCGCCAGCAGCCAAGTTGGCAGGGTAAGTGATCAGCCCCAGCATTTT. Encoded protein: CASSQVGRVSDQPQHF.